Presented here are 9 T cell receptor beta chains from one specimen sequenced in a study of PD-1 blockade in classical Hodgkin lymphoma. No patient escaped relapse after autologous stem cell transplantation, and brentuximab vedotin exposure varied. Profiling relied on immunoSEQ multiplex PCR, and the TCRdb table lists in-frame clones only, not all of them. The data contain around 25,000 clones, approximately 78% of them singletons. The material was peripheral blood mononuclear cells (PBMCs), obtained before the second cycle of nivolumab. Receptors were obtained from a human donor with classical Hodgkin lymphoma.

V gene TRBV9 combines with J gene TRBJ2-1; 7 bases agree with TRBD1. CDR3 length: 15 amino acids. Germline V gene data show CDR1 as SGDLS and CDR2 as YYNGEE. The J segment lost 2 bases and the V segment lost 0 bases, leaving 2 bases of the junction unmatched. The CDR3 spells CASSVEGTAYNEQFF. The CDR3 DNA reads TGTGCCAGCAGCGTAGAAGGGACAGCCTACAATGAGCAGTTCTTC.

The rearrangement links TRBV28 to TRBJ1-1, with D hard to call. The CDR3 has 12 residues. The V and J ends lost 4 bases and 3 bases respectively, with 6 bases between them. Looked up from germline, CDR1 is MDHEN and CDR2 is SYDVKM. CDR3 loop: CASSSQDTEAFF. In DNA, the CDR3 is TGTGCCAGCAGTTCCCAGGACACTGAAGCTTTCTTT.

In its sample, this clone was seen once. At the DNA level, this CDR3 is encoded by other sequences in the same sample as well. The J gene is TRBJ1-6, the V gene TRBV7-9; D gene uncertain. CDR1 is SEHNR and CDR2 is FQNEAQ in the germline V gene (reference sequence). The CDR3 totals 14 residues. Between the trimmed V and J ends, which lost 3 bases and 7 bases, there was a span of 10 bases. DNA for the CDR3: TGTGCCAGCAGCTTGGCCCTGTGGAATTCACCCCTCCACTTT. Residues: CASSLALWNSPLHF.

The V and J genes are TRBV7-9 and TRBJ1-4; 7 bases are a match to TRBD1. With V trimmed by 1 base and J by 1 base, 9 bases remained unmatched. Germline V lookup: CDR1 SEHNR, CDR2 FQNEAQ (reference sequence). This CDR3 contains 18 residues. CDR3 DNA: TGTGCCAGCAGCTTAGGCCATGACAGGGAAGAAACTAATGAAAAACTGTTTTTT. Its translation: CASSLGHDREETNEKLFF.

The chain recombines TRBV6-5 with TRBJ1-1; D unclear. CDR1 is MNHEY, CDR2 SVGAGI, per germline. V gave up 2 bases and J gave up 4 bases, with 8 bases separating them. The CDR3 has 13 residues. The CDR3 spells CASSYEVGTEAFF. CDR3 DNA sequence: TGTGCCAGCAGTTACGAGGTGGGCACTGAAGCTTTCTTT.

As DNA, the CDR3 is TGTGCCAGCAGCCTCCGCGGAGCGGGGGATTTCTACAATGAGCAGTTCTTC. It translates to CASSLRGAGDFYNEQFF. This chain uses TRBV4-2 with TRBJ2-1; 8 positions match TRBD2. This CDR3 has 17 residues. Germline CDR1 is LGHNA and CDR2 is YNFKEQ. The V gene end was trimmed by 4 bases and the J gene end by 3 bases; junction bases not matched to a gene: 11.

The chain recombines TRBV27 with TRBJ2-5; 9 bases are a match to TRBD2. The CDR3 length is 15 residues. CDR1 MNHEY and CDR2 SMNVEV come from the germline V gene (reference sequence). The V gene end was trimmed by 3 bases and the J gene end by 1 base; junction bases not matched to a gene: 3. The CDR3 here is CASSFKRGVQETQYF. Written as DNA, the CDR3 is TGTGCCAGCAGTTTCAAGCGGGGGGTCCAAGAGACCCAGTACTTC.

The chain combines TRBV27 with TRBJ2-5; 7 bases fit TRBD2. Germline loops: CDR1 MNHEY, CDR2 SMNVEV (reference sequence). The ends lost 8 bases at V and 7 bases at J; junction bases unmatched: 7. The CDR3 consists of 12 residues. The CDR3 DNA is TGTGCCAGCCGTCCGGGGGGAGGGACCCAGTACTTC. Amino acid sequence: CASRPGGGTQYF.

The chain uses TRBV6-1 and TRBJ1-2; unclear D gene. The CDR3 has 14 residues. Trimming pared 11 bases from V and 4 bases from J, leaving 20 bases between. Germline-derived CDR1 and CDR2 are MNHNS and SASEGT. This CDR3 is CASEPGSDFYGYTF. The CDR3 coding sequence is TGTGCCTCCGAGCCCGGGTCGGACTTCTATGGCTACACCTTC.